This T cell receptor beta chain was obtained from a study of STAT5B mutations in CD4+ large granular lymphocyte leukemia. Germline V lookup: CDR1 SEHNR, CDR2 FQNEAQ (reference sequence). The junction had 8 bases not matched to a gene; V was cut back by 6 bases and J by 6 bases. The CDR3 length is 16 residues. Libraries were prepared by immunoSEQ multiplex PCR; TCRdb keeps only in-frame clonotypes and omits some of them. The sample holds approximately 35,000 clones, about 70% seen once. The chain links TRBV7-9 to TRBJ2-3, with 14 nucleotides matching TRBD2. The specimen was CD4+ T cells from blood buffy coats. This TCR derives from a human donor in good health. The CDR3 coding sequence is TGTGCCAGCAGTAGGACTAGCGGGGGGAAGCAGGATACGCAGTATTTT. Translated, it gives CASSRTSGGKQDTQYF.